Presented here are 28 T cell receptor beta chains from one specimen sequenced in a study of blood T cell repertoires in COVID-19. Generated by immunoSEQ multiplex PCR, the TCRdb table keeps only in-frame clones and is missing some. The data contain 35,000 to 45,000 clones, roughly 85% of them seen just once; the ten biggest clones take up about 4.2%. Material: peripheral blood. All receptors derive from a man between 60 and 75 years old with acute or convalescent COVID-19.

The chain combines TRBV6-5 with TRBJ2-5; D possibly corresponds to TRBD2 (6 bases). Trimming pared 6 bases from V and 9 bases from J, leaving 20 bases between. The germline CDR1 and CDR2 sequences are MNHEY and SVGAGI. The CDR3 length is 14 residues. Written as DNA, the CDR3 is TGTGCCAGCAGCTTCACCCGGGACTCCGGGGCCCAGTACTTC. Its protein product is CASSFTRDSGAQYF.

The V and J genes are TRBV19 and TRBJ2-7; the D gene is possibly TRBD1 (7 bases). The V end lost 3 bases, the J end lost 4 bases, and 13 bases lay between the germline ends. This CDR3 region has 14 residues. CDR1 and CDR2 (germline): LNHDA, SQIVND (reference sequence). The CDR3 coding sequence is TGTGCCAGTAGTATCTCTTCAGGGGGGTACGAGCAGTACTTC. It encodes CASSISSGGYEQYF.

CDR3 sequence: CATTSGFDFANTGELFF. CDR3 in DNA: TGTGCCACCACCTCCGGGTTTGATTTCGCGAACACCGGGGAGCTGTTTTTT. V is TRBV19 and J is TRBJ2-2, with D unclear. The V end lost 10 bases, the J end lost 0 bases, and 21 bases lay between the germline ends. CDR3 length: 17 residues. The germline CDR1 and CDR2 sequences are LNHDA and SQIVND (reference sequence).

CDR3 loop: CASSLTGAGNTIYF. The CDR3 nucleotides read TGTGCCAGCAGCTTAACAGGAGCTGGAAACACCATATATTTT. V is TRBV7-9 and J is TRBJ1-3; weak D call: TRBD1 (5 bases). The CDR3 runs 14 residues. Germline V CDR1 and CDR2: SEHNR, FQNEAQ (reference sequence). The germline V and J ends were trimmed by 2 bases and 2 bases, with 7 bases remaining between them.

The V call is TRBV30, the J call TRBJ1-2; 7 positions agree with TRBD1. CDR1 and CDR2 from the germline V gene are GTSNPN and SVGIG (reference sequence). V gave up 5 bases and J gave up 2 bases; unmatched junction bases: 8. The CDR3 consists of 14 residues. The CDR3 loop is CAWARDSRNYGYTF. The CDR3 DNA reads TGTGCCTGGGCAAGGGACAGCAGGAACTATGGCTACACCTTC.

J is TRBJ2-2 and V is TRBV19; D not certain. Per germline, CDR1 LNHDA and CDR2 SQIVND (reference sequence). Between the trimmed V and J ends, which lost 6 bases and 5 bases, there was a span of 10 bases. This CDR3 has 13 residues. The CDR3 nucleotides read TGTGCCAGTAGATACCACGGGACCGGGGAGCTGTTTTTT. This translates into CASRYHGTGELFF. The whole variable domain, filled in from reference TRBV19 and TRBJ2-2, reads DGGITQSPKYLFRKEGQNVTLSCEQNLNHDAMYWYRQDPGQGLRLIYYSQIVNDFQKGDIAEGYSVSREKKESFPLTVTSAQKNPTAFYLCASRYHGTGELFFGEGSRLTVL.

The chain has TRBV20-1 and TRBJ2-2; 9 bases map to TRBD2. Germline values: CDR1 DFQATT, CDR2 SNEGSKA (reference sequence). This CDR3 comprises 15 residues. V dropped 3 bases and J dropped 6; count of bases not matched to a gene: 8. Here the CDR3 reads CSASRGGAAAGELFF. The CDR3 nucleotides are TGCAGTGCTAGTCGCGGGGGGGCCGCGGCCGGGGAGCTGTTTTTT.

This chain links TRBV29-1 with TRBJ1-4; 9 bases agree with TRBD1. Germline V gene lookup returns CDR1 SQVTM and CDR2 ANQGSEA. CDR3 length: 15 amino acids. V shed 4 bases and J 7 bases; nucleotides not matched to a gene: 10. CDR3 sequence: CSVGPQGQGGEKLFF. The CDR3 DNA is TGCAGCGTTGGGCCCCAGGGACAGGGAGGTGAAAAACTGTTTTTT.

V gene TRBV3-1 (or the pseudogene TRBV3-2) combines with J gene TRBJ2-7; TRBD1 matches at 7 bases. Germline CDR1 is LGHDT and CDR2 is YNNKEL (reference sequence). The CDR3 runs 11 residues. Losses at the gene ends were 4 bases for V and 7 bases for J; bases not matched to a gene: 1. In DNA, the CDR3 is TGTGCCAGCAGCCGACAGGGTGAGCAGTACTTC. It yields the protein CASSRQGEQYF.

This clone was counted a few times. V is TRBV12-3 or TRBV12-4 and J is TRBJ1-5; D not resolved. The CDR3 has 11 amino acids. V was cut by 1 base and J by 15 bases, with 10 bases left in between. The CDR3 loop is CASSLGGARHF. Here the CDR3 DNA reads TGTGCCAGCAGTTTAGGAGGTGCCCGGCATTTT.

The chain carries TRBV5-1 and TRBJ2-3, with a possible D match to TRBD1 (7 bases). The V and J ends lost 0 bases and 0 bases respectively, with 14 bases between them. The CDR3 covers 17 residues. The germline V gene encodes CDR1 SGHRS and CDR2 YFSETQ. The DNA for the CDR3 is TGCGCCAGCAGCTTGGCCCCGACAGGGACTAGCACAGATACGCAGTATTTT. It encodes CASSLAPTGTSTDTQYF.

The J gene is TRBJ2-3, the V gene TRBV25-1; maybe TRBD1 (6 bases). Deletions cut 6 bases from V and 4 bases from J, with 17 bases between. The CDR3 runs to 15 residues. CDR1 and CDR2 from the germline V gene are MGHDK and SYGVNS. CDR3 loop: CASSGTISGADTQYF. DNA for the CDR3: TGTGCCAGCAGCGGGACAATCTCTGGGGCAGATACGCAGTATTTT.

The CDR3 is CASSMTSLALFF. In DNA, the CDR3 is TGTGCCAGTAGTATGACTAGCTTGGCGCTGTTTTTT. The rearrangement uses TRBV19 and TRBJ2-2, with 7 positions matching TRBD2. V shed 3 bases, J shed 13 bases, and the junction held 5 bases outside the gene matches. The CDR3 has 12 amino acids. The germline V gene has CDR1 LNHDA and CDR2 SQIVND (reference sequence).

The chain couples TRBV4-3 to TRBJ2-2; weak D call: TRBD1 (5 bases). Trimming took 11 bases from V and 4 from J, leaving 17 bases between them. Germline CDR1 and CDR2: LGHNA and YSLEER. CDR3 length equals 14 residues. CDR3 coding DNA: TGCGCCGCAGGGCGGACCCTATTCACCGGGGAGCTGTTTTTT. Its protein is CAAGRTLFTGELFF.

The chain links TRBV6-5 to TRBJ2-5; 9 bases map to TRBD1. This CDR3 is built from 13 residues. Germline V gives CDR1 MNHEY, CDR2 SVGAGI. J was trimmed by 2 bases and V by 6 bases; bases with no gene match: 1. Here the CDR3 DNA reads TGTGCCAGCAGGACAGGGGGTCAAGAGACCCAGTACTTC. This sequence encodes CASRTGGQETQYF.

DNA of the CDR3: TGTGCCAGCAGTACCCACACAGGGGTCGTACTGTTTTTT. Its protein is CASSTHTGVVLFF. V gene TRBV28 combines with J gene TRBJ1-4; TRBD1 matches 7 bases. Germline V lookup: CDR1 MDHEN, CDR2 SYDVKM. V lost 5 bases, J lost 13 bases, and 10 bases stayed unmatched. There are 13 residues in the CDR3.

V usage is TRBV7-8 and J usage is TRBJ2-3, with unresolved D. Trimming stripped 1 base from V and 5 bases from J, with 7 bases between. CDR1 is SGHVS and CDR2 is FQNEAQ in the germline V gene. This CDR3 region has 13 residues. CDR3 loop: CASSLVGIDTQYF. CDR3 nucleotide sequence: TGTGCCAGCAGCTTAGTTGGCATAGATACGCAGTATTTT. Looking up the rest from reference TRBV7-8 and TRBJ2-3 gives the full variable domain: GAGVSQSPRYKVAKRGQDVALRCDPISGHVSLFWYQQALGQGPEFLTYFQNEAQLDKSGLPSDRFFAERPEGSVSTLKIQRTQQEDSAVYLCASSLVGIDTQYFGPGTRLTVL.

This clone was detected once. The CDR3 DNA reads as TGTGCCAGCAGACCACCCCCGGACAGGCCCCACGAGCAGTACTTC. It encodes CASRPPPDRPHEQYF. V is TRBV28 and J is TRBJ2-7; TRBD1 matches 7 bases. Germline lookup yields CDR1 MDHEN and CDR2 SYDVKM. V was clipped by 6 bases and J by 5 bases; unmatched bases: 13. The CDR3 consists of 15 residues.

CDR3 bases: TGTGCCAGCAGTTACCCCAGAGCGGCCAATGATCTTAACACTGAAGCTTTCTTT. Protein sequence: CASSYPRAANDLNTEAFF. This rearrangement joins TRBV6-2 or TRBV6-3 to TRBJ1-1; D is unresolved. Looked up from germline, CDR1 is MNHEY and CDR2 is SVGEGT. Trimming removed 2 bases from V and 2 bases from J, with 21 bases in between. The CDR3 runs to 18 residues.

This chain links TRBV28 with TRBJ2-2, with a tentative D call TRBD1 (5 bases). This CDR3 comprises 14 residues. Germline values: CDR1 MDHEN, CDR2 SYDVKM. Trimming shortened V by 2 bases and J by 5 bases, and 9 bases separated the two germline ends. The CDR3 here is CASSLQGRTGELFF. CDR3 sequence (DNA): TGTGCCAGCAGTTTACAGGGAAGGACCGGGGAGCTGTTTTTT. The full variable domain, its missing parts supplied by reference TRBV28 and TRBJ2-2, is DVKVTQSSRYLVKRTGEKVFLECVQDMDHENMFWYRQDPGLGLRLIYFSYDVKMKEKGDIPEGYSVSREKKERFSLILESASTNQTSMYLCASSLQGRTGELFFGEGSRLTVL.

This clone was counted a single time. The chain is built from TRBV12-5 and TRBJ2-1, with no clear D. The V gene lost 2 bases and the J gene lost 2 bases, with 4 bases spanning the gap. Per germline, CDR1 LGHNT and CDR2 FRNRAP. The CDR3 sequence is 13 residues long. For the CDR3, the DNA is TGTGCTAGTGGTTTGTCGGCCTACAATGAGCAGTTCTTC. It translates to CASGLSAYNEQFF.

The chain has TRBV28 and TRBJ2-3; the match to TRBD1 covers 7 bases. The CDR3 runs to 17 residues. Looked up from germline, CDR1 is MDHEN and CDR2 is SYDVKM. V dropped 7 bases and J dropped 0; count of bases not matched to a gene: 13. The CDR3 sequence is CASTPRRGRGSTDTQYF. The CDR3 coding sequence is TGTGCCAGCACCCCCCGAAGGGGGCGCGGGAGCACAGATACGCAGTATTTT.

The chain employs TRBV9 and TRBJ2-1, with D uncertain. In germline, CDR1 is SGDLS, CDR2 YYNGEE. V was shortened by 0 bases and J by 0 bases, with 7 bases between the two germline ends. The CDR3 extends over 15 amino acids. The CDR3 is CASSVGLGSYNEQFF. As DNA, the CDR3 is TGTGCCAGCAGCGTAGGACTTGGCTCCTACAATGAGCAGTTCTTC. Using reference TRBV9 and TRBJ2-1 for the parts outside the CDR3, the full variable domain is DSGVTQTPKHLITATGQRVTLRCSPRSGDLSVYWYQQSLDQGLQFLIQYYNGEERAKGNILERFSAQQFPDLHSELNLSSLELGDSALYFCASSVGLGSYNEQFFGPGTRLTVL.

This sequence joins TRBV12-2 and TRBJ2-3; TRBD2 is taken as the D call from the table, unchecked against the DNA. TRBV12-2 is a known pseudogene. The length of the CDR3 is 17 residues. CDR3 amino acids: CASRPPGEGFQTDTQYF. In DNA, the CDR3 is TGTGCAAGTCGACCCCCGGGGGAGGGATTTCAGACAGATACGCAGTATTTT.

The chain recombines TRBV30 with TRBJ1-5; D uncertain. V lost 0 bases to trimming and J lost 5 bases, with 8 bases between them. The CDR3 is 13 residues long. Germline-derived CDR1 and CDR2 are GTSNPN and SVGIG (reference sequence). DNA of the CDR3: TGTGCCTGGAGTGTAGACTTTGATCAGCCCCAGCATTTT. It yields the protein CAWSVDFDQPQHF.

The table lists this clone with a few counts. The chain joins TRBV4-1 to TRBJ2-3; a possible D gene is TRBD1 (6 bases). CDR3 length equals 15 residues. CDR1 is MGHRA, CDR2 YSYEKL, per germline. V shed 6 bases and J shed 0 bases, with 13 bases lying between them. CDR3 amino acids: CASSPLGGSTDTQYF. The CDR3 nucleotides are TGCGCCAGCAGTCCTTTAGGGGGAAGCACAGATACGCAGTATTTT.

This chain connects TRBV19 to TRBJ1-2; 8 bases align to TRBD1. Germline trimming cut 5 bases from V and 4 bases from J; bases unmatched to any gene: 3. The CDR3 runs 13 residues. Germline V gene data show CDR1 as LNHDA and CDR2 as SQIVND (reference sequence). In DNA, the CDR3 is TGTGCCAGTAGTGATACAGGGGGCTATGGCTACACCTTC. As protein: CASSDTGGYGYTF.

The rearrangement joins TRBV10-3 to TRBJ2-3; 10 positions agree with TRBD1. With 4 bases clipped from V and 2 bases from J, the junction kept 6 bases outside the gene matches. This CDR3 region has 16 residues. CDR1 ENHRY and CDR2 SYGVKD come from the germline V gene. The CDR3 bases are TGTGCCATCAGTGGCGGGACAGGGGAGGTCACAGATACGCAGTATTTT. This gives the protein CAISGGTGEVTDTQYF.